This T cell receptor (beta chain) comes out of a study of CDR3 diversity in severe acne. This CDR3 comprises 11 residues. V was shortened by 5 bases and J by 15 bases, with 17 bases between the two germline ends. The germline CDR1 and CDR2 sequences are DFQATT and SNEGSKA (reference sequence). This clonotype ranks as medium-sized (0.01 to 0.1%). TCRdb analysed the PCR reads with MiXCR anew, one entry per CDR3 protein. The repertoire includes around 94,000 distinct CDR3 sequences, 51% of them detected once, and 9.5% to 15% sits in the top ten. This TCR was sampled from a male donor with acne. The chain couples TRBV20-1 to TRBJ2-1; D gene ambiguous. Sequencing was carried out using blood. CDR3 DNA: TGCAGTGCTGGCCCCGGAGAATTAGCGTTCTTC. Amino acid sequence: CSAGPGELAFF.